This paragraph covers one TCR beta chain sequence. The data stem from a study of technical replicates of blood from a handful of donors. Per the germline V gene, CDR1 is MNHEY and CDR2 is SMNVEV (reference sequence). V was pared by 6 bases and J by 5 bases, with 14 bases of the junction left unmatched. CDR3 length: 17 residues. Libraries were prepared by immunoSEQ multiplex PCR; TCRdb keeps only in-frame clonotypes and omits some of them. This sample has 78,000 or so clones; roughly 90% occur once, and the top ten carry 0.41%. The origin of this receptor is a human donor in good health. The genes are TRBV27 and TRBJ2-2, with TRBD1 matching 8 bases. Input material: T cells isolated from PBMCs. CDR3 sequence (DNA): TGTGCCAGCAGATCGGGTATCGGACAGGGAAGGACCGGGGAGCTGTTTTTT. As protein: CASRSGIGQGRTGELFF.